This paragraph reports one T cell receptor (beta chain). These data are taken from a study of memory CD4+ T cells and cytomegalovirus serostatus. The J segment lost 8 bases and the V segment lost 8 bases, leaving 12 bases of the junction unmatched. The CDR3 sequence is 14 residues long. Germline values: CDR1 LNHDA, CDR2 SQIVND (reference sequence). The sort gate was single viable CD3+CD4+CD8-CD45RO+ cells for memory CD4+ T cells. Produced via immunoSEQ multiplex PCR; TCRdb's table is partial and in-frame only. The sample holds about 50,000 clones; roughly 73% are singletons and the top ten take approximately 0.78%.

The sequenced material came from memory CD4+ T cells from blood. The rearrangement uses TRBV19 and TRBJ1-2, with 9 bases lining up with TRBD1. This TCR was recovered from an adult in good health and CMV-seronegative. This CDR3 reads CASGGPTGGRGYTF. CDR3 coding DNA: TGTGCCAGTGGGGGGCCTACAGGGGGCAGAGGCTACACCTTC.